This T cell receptor beta chain was sequenced in a study of shared clonotypes between healthy human individuals. Donors were healthy HIV-negative adults without recent acute infections or vaccinations. The donor cohort consisted entirely of Caucasian adults residing in Nashville, Tennessee. V shed 2 bases and J shed 2 bases, with 13 bases lying between them. There are 15 residues in the CDR3. The germline gives CDR1 LGHNA, CDR2 YNFKEQ. Sequenced by immunoSEQ multiplex PCR; TCRdb stores in-frame clones only, minus some. This sample yields around 100,000 clones, of which 65% to 75% are seen a single time; over 20% belongs to the top ten. This clone was detected once.

Sample: memory CD8+ T cells sorted from blood. The subset is: CD45RO+ cells pooled with CCR7-negative TemRA cells. J is TRBJ2-7 and V is TRBV4-2; perhaps TRBD2 as D (5 bases). The sequence derives from a woman in her 30s in good health. The CDR3 protein is CASSQTRAAAYEQYF. CDR3 bases: TGTGCCAGCAGCCAAACGCGGGCCGCGGCCTACGAGCAGTACTTC.